This TCR beta chain was identified during a study of tumor-infiltrating lymphocytes in primary liver carcinoma. Turning to the study itself: Participating patients were men and women between 30 and 69 years old. Samples yielded about 3.65 to 7.5 million productive TCRbeta reads, similar across tissue types. Points from the study as a whole: Tumors significantly exceeded blood in top-250-clone fraction (p = 0.039).

With a constant-region primer, TCR beta cDNA was made from approximately 520 ng of total RNA. TCR beta libraries came from three nested multiplex PCR rounds using slightly modified ARM-PCR. Use of TRBV1-TRBV30 forward primers with a C-beta reverse primer characterized the first two PCR rounds, which lasted about 9 cycles each. One entry per CDR3 protein, called by TCRdb with MiXCR from the multiplex PCR reads. The repertoire consists of some 180,000 distinct CDR3 sequences, with about 55% occurring once and the leading ten covering around 68%. This clonotype was observed once. Its antigen is not known. Given the absence of the conserved phenylalanine or tryptophan at the CDR3 end, a read error is likely. CDR1 and CDR2 (germline): SGHAT, FQNNGV. The CDR3 totals 14 residues. In addition to blood RNA drawn from unsorted whole blood, germline DNA was extracted. Roughly 4 milliliters of peripheral blood were gathered ahead of the operation.

The source of this sequence is a man aged 40-49 years with primary liver carcinoma and hepatitis B virus infection. Sequencing input: peripheral blood. The chain recombines TRBV11-2 with TRBJ2-7; D ambiguous. The CDR3 sequence is CASRITDGAYEQYL. CDR3 sequence (DNA): TGCGCCAGCAGAATAACCGACGGAGCCTACGAGCAGTACTTA.